This T cell receptor beta chain came from a study of cytomegalovirus exposure and HLA in healthy donors. Study-level information: Roughly 80 million unique TCRs from HLA-typed donors were held in an early data release.

This clone was seen a handful of times. Per the germline V gene, CDR1 is MNHNS and CDR2 is SASEGT. V was pared by 2 bases and J by 9 bases, with 8 bases between. CDR3 size: 12 residues. The PCR made use of 60 Vbeta and 13 Jbeta primers. Here immunoSEQ multiplex PCR was the method, and the copy in TCRdb shows in-frame clones only, minus some. The sample holds hundreds of thousands of clones, more than 55% seen once. This sequence joins TRBV6-1 and TRBJ2-1; no firm D call. The specimen was PBMCs. The source is a female donor in good health and CMV-seronegative. This CDR3 is CASSEYVAEQFF. CDR3 DNA sequence: TGTGCCAGCAGTGAATATGTGGCTGAGCAGTTCTTC.